The 15 T cell receptor beta chains below all came from one sample that was sequenced in a study of CXCR3-negative and CXCR3-positive naive CD8 T cells. TRB cDNA was prepared as libraries by UMI-labeled 5' RACE. For each CDR3 protein, TCRdb gives one entry from its re-call of the 5' RACE reads, without DNA. The data include approximately 60,000 distinct CDR3 sequences; the top ten clones carry less than 25%. The sample was memory CD8+ T cells from blood. These receptors were obtained from a human donor in good health. Some clones in this sample may be carry-over from other donors' samples.

The rearrangement uses TRBV7-9 and TRBJ2-7; with no DNA, the TCRdb D assignment of TRBD1 cannot be verified. The length of the CDR3 is 15 residues. The germline CDR1 and CDR2 sequences are SEHNR and FQNEAQ (reference sequence). The CDR3 sequence is CASSLRDREAYEQYF.

This CDR3 reads CSVEASTDTQYF. The J gene is TRBJ2-3, the V gene TRBV29-1. CDR3 size: 12 residues. CDR1 SQVTM and CDR2 ANQGSEA come from the germline V gene.

The rearrangement links TRBV7-9 to TRBJ2-2. The CDR3 is made up of 14 amino acids. From germline, CDR1 is SEHNR and CDR2 FQNEAQ (reference sequence). CDR3 residues: CASSLDQNTGELFF.

The J gene is TRBJ1-1, the V gene TRBV28. CDR1 is MDHEN, CDR2 SYDVKM, per germline. This CDR3 comprises 12 residues. Here the CDR3 reads CASREDHTEAFF.

The V call is TRBV6-1, the J call TRBJ2-1; TCRdb picks TRBD2, but there is no DNA to check that call. The CDR3 is made up of 16 amino acids. In germline, CDR1 is MNHNS, CDR2 SASEGT. This CDR3 is CASRGTSGFSYNEQFF.

V usage is TRBV12-3 or TRBV12-4 and J usage is TRBJ2-1; TCRdb's D gene call, TRBD1, goes unchecked for lack of DNA. This CDR3 has 14 residues. The CDR3 is CASSFQGYYNEQFF.

V usage is TRBV6-5 and J usage is TRBJ2-1; TCRdb proposes TRBD2, but this gene call is untestable without DNA. The germline V gene encodes CDR1 MNHEY and CDR2 SVGAGI. The CDR3 runs 18 residues. The chain's CDR3 is CASSYTLAGASSYNEQFF.

J is TRBJ2-7 and V is TRBV15; the D call of TRBD2 rests on TCRdb alone, since no DNA is present to check it. The CDR3 is 15 amino acids. Germline V gene sequence: CDR1 LNHNV, CDR2 YYDKDF (reference sequence). The CDR3 is CATSRERGPGYEQYF.

This chain connects TRBV5-5 to TRBJ2-7; there is no DNA to check the TCRdb D call of TRBD2. This CDR3 has 15 residues. Germline values: CDR1 SGHKS, CDR2 YYEKEE (reference sequence). CDR3 region: CASSVYTGGPYEQYF.

The chain uses TRBV7-9 and TRBJ2-7. The CDR3 extends over 15 amino acids. Germline V lookup: CDR1 SEHNR, CDR2 FQNEAQ (reference sequence). The CDR3 loop is CASSLGQTSTYEQYF.

The chain joins TRBV4-3 to TRBJ1-3; absent DNA, TCRdb's TRBD1 call cannot be checked. This CDR3 comprises 16 residues. Per the germline V gene, CDR1 is LGHNA and CDR2 is YSLEER. The CDR3 is CASSQKYGTGGNTIYF.

CDR3: CASSQDLAGGTDTQYF. The chain is built from TRBV4-2 and TRBJ2-3. The CDR3 loop spans 16 amino acids. Looked up from germline, CDR1 is LGHNA and CDR2 is YNFKEQ.

The CDR3 protein is CSVRTAEYGYTF. The gene calls are TRBV29-1 and TRBJ1-2. Looked up from germline, CDR1 is SQVTM and CDR2 is ANQGSEA. CDR3 length: 12 residues. The full variable domain, in which reference TRBV29-1 and TRBJ1-2 provide the parts outside the CDR3, is SAVISQKPSRDICQRGTSLTIQCQVDSQVTMMFWYRQQPGQSLTLIATANQGSEATYESGFVIDKFPISRPNLTFSTLTVSNMSPEDSSIYLCSVRTAEYGYTFGSGTRLTVV.

The rearrangement joins TRBV10-1 to TRBJ2-2; TCRdb's assignment of TRBD2 cannot be checked, as there is no DNA. CDR3 length: 14 residues. Per the germline V gene, CDR1 is WNHNN and CDR2 is SYGVQD (reference sequence). CDR3 residues: CASSAGGSSGELFF.

CDR3 amino acids: CASSLVRGRGYTF. V usage is TRBV5-1 and J usage is TRBJ1-2; TCRdb designates TRBD1, a call that cannot be tested without DNA. The CDR3 is 13 residues long. Germline assignment: CDR1 SGHRS and CDR2 YFSETQ.